This TCR beta chain was sequenced in a study of CD8 T cells in ankylosing spondylitis. In this sample, this clonotype turned up many times. Its specificity is unknown. Broader study findings: A TCR beta motif of eight highly homologous variants appeared characteristic of ankylosing spondylitis blood. Matched synovial fluid from ankylosing spondylitis patients was reported to be enriched for disease-linked clones.

TCRdb used MiXCR to reprocess the 5' RACE reads, holding one entry per CDR3 protein. The sample consists of more than 500,000 distinct CDR3 sequences, approximately 5.3% of them appearing once. The germline V gene has CDR1 DFQATT and CDR2 SNEGSKA (reference sequence). The CDR3 loop spans 13 amino acids. After removal of 5 bases from V and 5 bases from J, the junction contained 7 bases not matched to a gene. The specimen sequenced was blood, either unsorted or a sorted T cell fraction (not recorded which). V and J are TRBV20-1 and TRBJ1-1; TRBD1 agrees at 8 bases. This TCR was recovered from a male donor with ankylosing spondylitis. Here the CDR3 DNA reads TGCAGTGCTGCGAAGACAGGGGATACTGAAGCTTTCTTT. Amino acid sequence: CSAAKTGDTEAFF.